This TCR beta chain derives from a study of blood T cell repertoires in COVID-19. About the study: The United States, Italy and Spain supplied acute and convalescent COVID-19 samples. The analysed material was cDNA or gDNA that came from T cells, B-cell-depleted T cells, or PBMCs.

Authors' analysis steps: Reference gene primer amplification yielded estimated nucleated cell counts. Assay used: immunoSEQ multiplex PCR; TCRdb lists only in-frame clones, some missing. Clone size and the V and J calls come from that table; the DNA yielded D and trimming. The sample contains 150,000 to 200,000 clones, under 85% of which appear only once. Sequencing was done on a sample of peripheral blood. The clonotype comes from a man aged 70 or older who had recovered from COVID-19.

The DNA of the CDR3 is TGTGCCAGCAGCCAAGATGCTGCTCGGGAGACCCAGTACTTC. Translated, it gives CASSQDAARETQYF. This chain uses TRBV3-1 (or the pseudogene TRBV3-2) with TRBJ2-5; D ambiguous. This CDR3 spans 14 amino acids. Germline lookup yields CDR1 LGHDT and CDR2 YNNKEL (reference sequence). With 0 bases removed from V and 5 bases from J, the gap between germline ends came to 10 bases.